The clone carrying this T cell receptor (beta chain) was counted once. TCR beta VDJ and CDR3 were profiled, and genomic DNA was the template. Each CDR3 protein is one row after TCRdb ran MiXCR on the reads. The sample lists 150,000 or so distinct CDR3 sequences, around 60% seen once, with around 45% in the top ten. These data are taken from a study of CD8+CD57+ T cells in acquired aplastic anemia. This CDR3 is built from 16 residues. CDR1 is SEHNR and CDR2 is FQNEAQ in the germline V gene (reference sequence). Trimming left V 5 bases short and J 3 bases short, with 17 bases between. The clonotype originates from a human donor in good health. Sequences were obtained from sorted CD4+, CD8+, or CD8+CD57+ T cells (not recorded which) from PBMCs. The chain recombines TRBV7-9 with TRBJ1-5; D call uncertain. Written as DNA, the CDR3 is TGTGCCAGCAGCCCCGACGACTGGGTCCCCAATCAGCCCCAGCATTTT. Its translation: CASSPDDWVPNQPQHF. Full variable domain (outside the CDR3, taken from reference TRBV7-9 and TRBJ1-5): DTGVSQNPRHKITKRGQNVTFRCDPISEHNRLYWYRQTLGQGPEFLTYFQNEAQLEKSRLLSDRFSAERPKGSFSTLEIQRTEQGDSAMYLCASSPDDWVPNQPQHFGDGTRLSIL.